This T cell receptor beta chain was sequenced during a study of OX40 agonist ivuxolimab in advanced cancers. The CDR3 length is 12 residues. Trimming cost V 1 base and J 8 bases, with 7 bases left between them. In germline, CDR1 is SGHDT, CDR2 YYEEEE. The data were produced by immunoSEQ multiplex PCR, yet TCRdb's version contains in-frame clones alone and is incomplete. Of approximately 82,000 clones detected, roughly four fifths appear once; the ten largest clones hold 20% to 30%. The study's findings and limits: In the 0.1-3.0 mg/kg groups, partial responders showed among the lowest expansion. Doses of 0.1 to 3.0 mg/kg were accompanied by clonal expansion of CD4+ and CD8+ blood T cells by week 6.

On this clone itself: Its antigen is currently unknown.

Sample: CD4+ or CD8+ T cells sorted from blood, taken in a trial of the OX40 agonist ivuxolimab. The V and J genes are TRBV5-6 and TRBJ2-4, with D uncertain. The clonotype originates from an adult with an advanced solid tumor such as melanoma, head and neck, liver or kidney cancer. The CDR3 here is CASSLRDHIQYF. The CDR3 bases are TGTGCCAGCAGCTTGCGAGACCACATTCAGTACTTC.